This entry features one T cell receptor (beta chain) sequence. These data come from a study of blood T cell repertoires in COVID-19. Study-wide context: The samples span acute and convalescent COVID-19 from the United States, Italy and Spain. PBMCs, B-cell-depleted T cells, or T cells were the source of the cDNA or gDNA that made up the material.

Authors' methods: Estimated nucleated cell counts came from reference gene primer amplification. Profiling relied on immunoSEQ multiplex PCR, and the TCRdb table lists in-frame clones only, not all of them. V and J calls and clone size are those listed in that table; D and trimming were worked out from the DNA. The sample lists about 30,000 clones, about 92% occurring once. In germline, CDR1 is SEHNR, CDR2 FQNEAQ (reference sequence). V trimming: 5 bases; J trimming: 6 bases; junction bases outside the gene matches: 9. This CDR3 has 15 amino acids. The sequenced sample was peripheral blood. V gene TRBV7-9 combines with J gene TRBJ2-1; 8 nucleotides align to TRBD2. The receptor was isolated from a man between 65 and 85 years old with active or convalescent COVID-19. The CDR3 is CASSLRGTSSNEQFF. The CDR3 DNA reads as TGTGCCAGCAGCCTTCGCGGGACTAGTTCCAATGAGCAGTTCTTC.